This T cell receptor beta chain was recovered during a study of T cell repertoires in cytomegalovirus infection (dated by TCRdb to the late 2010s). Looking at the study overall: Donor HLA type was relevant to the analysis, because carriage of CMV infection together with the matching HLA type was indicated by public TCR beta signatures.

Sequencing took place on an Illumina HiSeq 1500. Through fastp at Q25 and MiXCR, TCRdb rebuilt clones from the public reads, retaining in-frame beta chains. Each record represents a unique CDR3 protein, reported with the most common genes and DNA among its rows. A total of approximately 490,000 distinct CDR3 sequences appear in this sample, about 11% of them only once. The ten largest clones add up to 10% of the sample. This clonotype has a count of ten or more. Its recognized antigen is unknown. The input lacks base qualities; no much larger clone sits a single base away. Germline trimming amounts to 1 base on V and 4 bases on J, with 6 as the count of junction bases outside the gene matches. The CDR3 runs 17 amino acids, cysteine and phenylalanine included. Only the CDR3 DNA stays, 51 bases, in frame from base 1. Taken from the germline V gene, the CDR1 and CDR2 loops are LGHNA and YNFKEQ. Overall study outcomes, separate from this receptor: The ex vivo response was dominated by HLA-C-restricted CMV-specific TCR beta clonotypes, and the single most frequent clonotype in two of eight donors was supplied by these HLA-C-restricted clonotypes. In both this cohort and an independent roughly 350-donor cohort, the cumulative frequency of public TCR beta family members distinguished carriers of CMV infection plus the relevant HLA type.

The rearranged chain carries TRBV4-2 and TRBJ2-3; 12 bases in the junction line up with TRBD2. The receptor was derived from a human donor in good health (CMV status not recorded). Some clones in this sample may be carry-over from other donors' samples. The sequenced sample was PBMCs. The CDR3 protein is CASSQGPGLAGSDTQYF. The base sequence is TGTGCCAGCAGCCAAGGACCGGGACTAGCGGGCTCAGATACGCAGTATTTT.